This T cell receptor (beta chain) was recorded in a study of identical twins. Via MiXCR, TCRdb re-called the 5' RACE reads, giving one row per CDR3 protein. The table includes around 1.7 million distinct CDR3 sequences, about 31% detected once. CDR1 SQVTM and CDR2 ANQGSEA come from the germline V gene. V lost 4 bases, J lost 4 bases, and 3 bases stayed unmatched. The CDR3 contains 13 residues. The sample comprised cord blood. This sequence was found in a newborn girl in good health. V and J are TRBV29-1 and TRBJ1-2, with 10 nucleotides matching TRBD1. CDR3 in amino acids: CSVGDRGTYGYTF. CDR3 bases: TGCAGCGTTGGGGACAGGGGCACCTATGGCTACACCTTC.